A single sample is the source of the 20 T cell receptor beta chains below, sequenced in a study of T-cell memory formation after mild COVID-19. TCRdb processed the 5' RACE reads anew with MiXCR; each CDR3 protein has one entry. The table includes hundreds of thousands of distinct CDR3 sequences, 20% to 25% detected once. The sequencing sample was made of PBMCs or a T cell subset sorted from them (not recorded which). Every receptor here comes from a man younger than 30 who had mild COVID-19 (a few samples of this study predate the infection). Cell type and time point are not known.

V usage is TRBV6-6 and J usage is TRBJ1-5, with D perhaps TRBD1 (5 bases). Germline CDR1 is MNHNY and CDR2 is SVGAGI (reference sequence). V lost 7 bases to trimming and J lost 8 bases, with 15 bases between them. CDR3 length equals 13 residues. The CDR3 DNA is TGTGCCAGCATCGGAGCTATAGGGGAGCCCCAGCATTTT. It codes for CASIGAIGEPQHF.

The gene calls are TRBV14 and TRBJ1-1, with a possible D match to TRBD1 (5 bases). V lost 3 bases to trimming and J lost 1 base, with 12 bases between them. The CDR3 totals 15 residues. Germline V CDR1 and CDR2: SGHDN, FVKESK. The CDR3 loop is CASSHFRGQNTEAFF. CDR3 nucleotide sequence: TGTGCCAGCAGCCATTTCCGGGGCCAGAACACTGAAGCTTTCTTT.

This clonotype was counted only a few times. The chain combines TRBV5-1 with TRBJ2-5; 12 nucleotides agree with TRBD2. The CDR3 has 14 residues. Trimming took 4 bases from V and 5 from J; bases not matched to a gene: 3. The V gene's germline CDR1 is SGHRS and CDR2 YFSETQ. The CDR3 coding sequence is TGCGCCAGCAGCAAGACTAGCGGGGGCGAGACCCAGTACTTC. This sequence encodes CASSKTSGGETQYF.

This clonotype was seen a few times. The gene calls are TRBV19 and TRBJ2-1; 9 bases align to TRBD1. Germline CDR1 LNHDA, CDR2 SQIVND (reference sequence). The CDR3 is 16 amino acids. Trimming removed 6 bases from V and 7 bases from J; junction bases left unmatched: 13. The CDR3 nucleotides are TGTGCCAGTAGCCGACCCCGGACAGGGGAGGGGAATGAGCAGTTCTTC. This translates into CASSRPRTGEGNEQFF.

The rearrangement uses TRBV7-8 and TRBJ1-1; D not resolved. Germline V gene sequence: CDR1 SGHVS, CDR2 FQNEAQ. The CDR3 has 12 amino acids. Trimming removed 3 bases at V and 8 bases at J, with 10 bases between. CDR3 sequence: CASSFSGGEAFF. CDR3 sequence (DNA): TGTGCCAGCAGCTTCTCCGGTGGGGAAGCTTTCTTT.

V gene TRBV5-1 combines with J gene TRBJ2-2; D possibly corresponds to TRBD2 (6 bases). Germline V CDR1 and CDR2: SGHRS, YFSETQ. Trimming pared 0 bases from V and 6 bases from J, leaving 9 bases between. The CDR3 is 14 amino acids. The CDR3, as DNA: TGCGCCAGCAGCTTGGGTCCGGGGGCCGGGGAGCTGTTTTTT. As protein: CASSLGPGAGELFF.

CDR3 sequence reads: CASSLTGGNEKLFF. In DNA, the CDR3 is TGTGCCAGCAGCCTTACAGGGGGCAATGAAAAACTGTTTTTT. The rearrangement uses TRBV7-2 and TRBJ1-4, with 9 bases lining up with TRBD1. V trimming: 5 bases; J trimming: 5 bases; junction bases outside the gene matches: 3. The CDR3 is made up of 14 amino acids. CDR1 is SGHTA, CDR2 FQGNSA, per germline. The whole variable domain, remainder taken from reference TRBV7-2 and TRBJ1-4, is GAGVSQSPSNKVTEKGKDVELRCDPISGHTALYWYRQSLGQGLEFLIYFQGNSAPDKSGLPSDRFSAERTGGSVSTLTIQRTQQEDSAVYLCASSLTGGNEKLFFGSGTQLSVL.

This rearrangement joins TRBV6-2 or TRBV6-3 to TRBJ1-2; possibly TRBD1 for D (5 bases). V was pared by 0 bases and J by 6 bases, with 8 bases between. Germline V gene sequence: CDR1 MNHEY, CDR2 SVGEGT. The CDR3 consists of 13 residues. CDR3: CASSYSGGDGYTF. CDR3 coding DNA: TGTGCCAGCAGTTACTCCGGGGGAGATGGCTACACCTTC.

The CDR3 protein is CSAQTGTGDPHLHF. CDR3 nucleotides: TGCAGTGCCCAGACCGGGACAGGGGACCCCCACCTCCACTTT. V gene TRBV20-1 combines with J gene TRBJ1-6; 10 bases map to TRBD1. V was pared by 6 bases and J by 15 bases, with 14 bases of the junction left unmatched. Germline V lookup: CDR1 DFQATT, CDR2 SNEGSKA (reference sequence). The CDR3 totals 14 residues.

The rearrangement uses TRBV7-2 and TRBJ1-6, with D unclear. The CDR3 runs 14 residues. Germline-derived CDR1 and CDR2 are SGHTA and FQGNSA. Trimming removed 1 base at V and 9 bases at J, with 10 bases between. Here the CDR3 DNA reads TGTGCCAGCAGCTTAGGGAGAGGGATTTCACCCCTCCACTTT. Its protein product is CASSLGRGISPLHF.

The chain joins TRBV9 to TRBJ1-6; 8 positions match TRBD1. Trimming cost V 3 bases and J 0 bases; bases outside gene matches: 5. The CDR3 length is 17 residues. Germline assignment: CDR1 SGDLS and CDR2 YYNGEE. CDR3 region: CASSDGQGRSYNSPLHF. The DNA of the CDR3 is TGTGCCAGCAGCGACGGACAGGGCCGCTCCTATAATTCACCCCTCCACTTT.

The chain recombines TRBV5-1 with TRBJ2-3; D is unclear. The CDR3 runs 16 residues. V lost 0 bases, J lost 0 bases, and 11 bases lay in between. CDR1 and CDR2 (germline): SGHRS, YFSETQ. Here the CDR3 reads CASSLVTVPSTDTQYF. CDR3 nucleotide sequence: TGCGCCAGCAGCTTGGTAACAGTACCTAGCACAGATACGCAGTATTTT. Complete variable domain (other parts from reference TRBV5-1 and TRBJ2-3): KAGVTQTPRYLIKTRGQQVTLSCSPISGHRSVSWYQQTPGQGLQFLFEYFSETQRNKGNFPGRFSGRQFSNSRSEMNVSTLELGDSALYLCASSLVTVPSTDTQYFGPGTRLTVL.

The V gene is TRBV7-3, the J gene TRBJ2-3; D is unresolved. CDR3 length equals 13 residues. V lost 4 bases, J lost 4 bases, and 9 bases lay in between. Germline assignment: CDR1 SGHTA and CDR2 FQGTGA. The DNA for the CDR3 is TGTGCCAGCAGCTCCCGGCGGCCAGATACGCAGTATTTT. Its translation is CASSSRRPDTQYF.

This clonotype showed up just a few times. The V and J genes are TRBV11-2 and TRBJ2-7; 15 bases agree with TRBD2. Germline CDR1 and CDR2: SGHAT and FQNNGV. The V segment lost 1 base and the J segment 1 base; nucleotides outside the gene matches: 8. This CDR3 region has 19 residues. CDR3 residues: CASSLASGTSGGTSYEQYF. CDR3 nucleotide sequence: TGTGCCAGCAGCTTAGCCTCCGGGACTAGCGGGGGGACATCCTACGAGCAGTACTTC.

The rearrangement uses TRBV6-6 and TRBJ2-7, with no clear D. V was cut by 5 bases and J by 2 bases, with 10 bases left in between. The CDR3 spans 13 residues. CDR1 and CDR2 (germline): MNHNY, SVGAGI (reference sequence). CDR3 sequence: CASSTDLTYEQYF. The DNA of the CDR3 is TGTGCCAGCAGTACGGATTTGACCTACGAGCAGTACTTC.

J is TRBJ1-2 and V is TRBV4-2; D is ambiguous. Germline values: CDR1 LGHNA, CDR2 YNFKEQ. V dropped 0 bases and J dropped 4 bases, with 12 bases sitting between them. The CDR3 loop spans 15 amino acids. This CDR3 reads CASSQDPGMVYGYTF. DNA for the CDR3: TGTGCCAGCAGCCAAGATCCAGGCATGGTCTATGGCTACACCTTC.

This sequence joins TRBV20-1 and TRBJ2-7; D gene ambiguous. CDR1 and CDR2 from the germline V gene are DFQATT and SNEGSKA (reference sequence). V dropped 0 bases and J dropped 0 bases, with 9 bases sitting between them. This CDR3 has 14 amino acids. In DNA, the CDR3 is TGCAGTGCTAGAGACCAGGCGAGCTCCTACGAGCAGTACTTC. Protein: CSARDQASSYEQYF.

This clonotype was seen a few times. The V gene is TRBV4-3, the J gene TRBJ1-4; 8 positions match TRBD1. This CDR3 spans 17 amino acids. Germline V CDR1 and CDR2: LGHNA, YSLEER. J gave up 4 bases and V 0 bases, and 7 bases lay outside the gene matches. CDR3: CASSQEPRGRNNEKLFF. CDR3 nucleotides: TGCGCCAGCAGCCAAGAACCCAGGGGGCGTAATAATGAAAAACTGTTTTTT.

This sequence joins TRBV4-1 and TRBJ1-2, with 8 bases fitting TRBD1. Germline lookup yields CDR1 MGHRA and CDR2 YSYEKL. The CDR3 is made up of 15 amino acids. J was trimmed by 1 base and V by 6 bases; bases with no gene match: 7. As DNA, the CDR3 is TGCGCCAGCAGTAGGGCGACAGGGGATAACTATGGCTACACCTTC. Protein sequence: CASSRATGDNYGYTF.

The V call is TRBV7-9, the J call TRBJ1-6; TRBD1 aligns across 9 bases. The germline V gene encodes CDR1 SEHNR and CDR2 FQNEAQ (reference sequence). Trimming at V came to 5 bases and at J to 8 bases, leaving 7 bases not matched to a gene. The CDR3 has 15 amino acids. CDR3 region: CASSLRTGADSPLHF. CDR3 bases: TGTGCCAGCAGCCTAAGGACAGGGGCGGATTCACCCCTCCACTTT. Full variable domain (rest looked up from reference TRBV7-9 and TRBJ1-6): DTGVSQNPRHKITKRGQNVTFRCDPISEHNRLYWYRQTLGQGPEFLTYFQNEAQLEKSRLLSDRFSAERPKGSFSTLEIQRTEQGDSAMYLCASSLRTGADSPLHFGNGTRLTVT.